One sample yielded the 11 T cell receptor beta chains listed below, sequenced in a study of post-analysis software for immune sequencing data. General study points: Relative to controls, patients had 4 or 5 TRBV segments at higher frequency, with TRBV5-6, TRBV5-1 and TRBV20-1 among these.

Each TCR beta cDNA library carried unique molecular identifiers. TCRdb redid the calling of the PCR reads with MiXCR, one entry per CDR3 protein. The table has about 680,000 distinct CDR3 sequences, approximately 59% seen once; the top ten hold 10% to 12%. These receptors lack a known antigen. Sequencing used blood. These receptors were collected from a girl aged 2 to 10 with multiple sclerosis.

The rearrangement uses TRBV7-9 and TRBJ2-5, with D unresolved. Looked up from germline, CDR1 is SEHNR and CDR2 is FQNEAQ (reference sequence). V lost 3 bases and J lost 5, with 19 bases in between. The CDR3 has 16 residues. Here the CDR3 DNA reads TGTGCCAGCAGCTTGGGCGAGTGGCCAGGCATGGAGACCCAGTACTTC. Translating it yields CASSLGEWPGMETQYF.

The rearrangement uses TRBV15 and TRBJ1-1; D is uncertain. CDR3 size: 14 residues. From germline, CDR1 is LNHNV and CDR2 YYDKDF (reference sequence). The V end was cut by 3 bases, the J end by 5 bases, with 13 bases between. This chain's CDR3 is CATSSGRRGTEAFF. CDR3 DNA: TGTGCCACCAGCAGCGGACGGCGAGGGACTGAAGCTTTCTTT.

The chain employs TRBV20-1 and TRBJ1-1; D perhaps matches TRBD1 (5 bases). CDR1 is DFQATT and CDR2 is SNEGSKA in the germline V gene (reference sequence). V was clipped by 3 bases and J by 1 base, with 18 bases between them. CDR3 length: 16 amino acids. The CDR3 bases are TGCAGTGCTAGTTCACCCCTTGACAGTGGGAACACTGAAGCTTTCTTT. It encodes CSASSPLDSGNTEAFF.

This chain connects TRBV9 to TRBJ1-2; 9 bases fit TRBD1. The CDR3 loop spans 14 amino acids. After removal of 6 bases from V and 5 bases from J, the junction contained 8 bases not matched to a gene. CDR1 SGDLS and CDR2 YYNGEE come from the germline V gene. In DNA form, the CDR3 reads TGTGCCAGCACCCCCGGGGACAGGGATTATGGCTACACCTTC. It codes for CASTPGDRDYGYTF.

On this clonotype: Germline is not matched at one junction end, which may reflect a read error. J is TRBJ2-5 and V is TRBV7-7; no clear D. The length of the CDR3 is 17 residues. Germline lookup yields CDR1 SSHAT and CDR2 FNYEAQ (reference sequence). CDR3 sequence reads: CASSPLVKSAPQETQYF. CDR3 DNA: TGTGCTAGCAGCCCATTGGTCAAGTCCGCACCTCAAGAGACCCAGTACTTC.

This clonotype was counted only a few times. The rearrangement joins TRBV4-2 to TRBJ1-2, with D perhaps TRBD1 (5 bases). The CDR3 is made up of 12 amino acids. Trimming stripped 1 base from V and 7 bases from J, with 7 bases between. CDR1 is LGHNA and CDR2 is YNFKEQ in the germline V gene. The CDR3: CASSQGGGGYTF. The CDR3 DNA reads as TGTGCCAGCAGCCAAGGGGGGGGTGGCTACACCTTC.

A few counts support this clonotype. The rearrangement links TRBV6-2 or TRBV6-3 to TRBJ2-3, with TRBD2 identical over 10 bases. CDR1 and CDR2 (germline): MNHEY, SVGEGT. The CDR3 spans 16 residues. V trimming: 6 bases; J trimming: 6 bases; junction bases outside the gene matches: 12. As DNA, the CDR3 is TGTGCCAGCAGGTCCACTAGCGGGGCCAGCAGGGATACGCAGTATTTT. This translates into CASRSTSGASRDTQYF.

The J gene is TRBJ2-1, the V gene TRBV12-3 or TRBV12-4; the D gene is possibly TRBD2 (5 bases). This CDR3 contains 15 residues. V was pared by 5 bases and J by 2 bases, with 13 bases between. The DNA of the CDR3 is TGTGCCAGCAGTCGGGTAAGCGGCCCCTACAATGAGCAGTTCTTC. This translates into CASSRVSGPYNEQFF.

The CDR3 is CASSLEWRPNNEQFF. DNA for the CDR3: TGTGCCAGCAGCTTAGAGTGGAGGCCTAACAATGAGCAGTTCTTC. The rearrangement links TRBV7-9 to TRBJ2-1, with D possibly TRBD2 on 5 matching bases. Trimming took 1 base from V and 5 from J, leaving 12 bases between them. The germline V gene has CDR1 SEHNR and CDR2 FQNEAQ (reference sequence). The CDR3 totals 15 residues.

This clonotype was recorded a few times. The chain combines TRBV6-4 with TRBJ2-3, with D perhaps matching TRBD1 or TRBD2 (5 bases each). Germline CDR1 reads MRHNA; CDR2 reads SNTAGT. V lost 3 bases to trimming and J lost 4 bases, with 11 bases between them. CDR3 length equals 14 residues. The CDR3 protein is CASSDQRGSDTQYF. DNA of the CDR3: TGTGCCAGCAGTGATCAGAGGGGATCAGATACGCAGTATTTT.

The chain has TRBV20-1 and TRBJ2-1; no definite D call. Germline V gene sequence: CDR1 DFQATT, CDR2 SNEGSKA (reference sequence). V lost 1 base and J lost 5, with 15 bases in between. The CDR3 runs 15 residues. CDR3 DNA sequence: TGCAGTGCTAGAGTCCGGGCCCCTCTACACAATGAGCAGTTCTTC. Its protein is CSARVRAPLHNEQFF.